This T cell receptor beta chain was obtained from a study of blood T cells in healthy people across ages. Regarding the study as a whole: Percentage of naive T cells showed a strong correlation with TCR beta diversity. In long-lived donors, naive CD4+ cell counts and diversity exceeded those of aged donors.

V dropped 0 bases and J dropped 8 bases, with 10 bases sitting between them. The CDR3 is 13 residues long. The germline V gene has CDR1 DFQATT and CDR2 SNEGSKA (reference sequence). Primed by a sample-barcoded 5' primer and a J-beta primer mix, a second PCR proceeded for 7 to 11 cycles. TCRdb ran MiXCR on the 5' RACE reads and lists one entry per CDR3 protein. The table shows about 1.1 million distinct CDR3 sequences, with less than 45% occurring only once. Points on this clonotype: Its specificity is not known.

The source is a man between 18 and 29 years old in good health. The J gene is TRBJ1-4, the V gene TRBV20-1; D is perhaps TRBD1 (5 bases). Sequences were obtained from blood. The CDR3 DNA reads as TGCAGTGCTAGAGATGGGGGGGGGGAAAAACTGTTTTTT. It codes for CSARDGGGEKLFF.